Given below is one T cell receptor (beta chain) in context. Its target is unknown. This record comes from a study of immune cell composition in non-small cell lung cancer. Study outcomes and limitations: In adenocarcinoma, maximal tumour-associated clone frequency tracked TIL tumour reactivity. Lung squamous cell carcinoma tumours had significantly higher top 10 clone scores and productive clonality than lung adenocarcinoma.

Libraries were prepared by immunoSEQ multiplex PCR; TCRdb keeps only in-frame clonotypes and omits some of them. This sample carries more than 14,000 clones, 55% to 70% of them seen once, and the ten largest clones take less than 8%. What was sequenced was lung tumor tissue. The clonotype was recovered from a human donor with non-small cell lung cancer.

The CDR3 region is CASSLLGAGETQYF. As DNA, the CDR3 is TGCGCCAGCAGCTTGCTAGGGGCCGGAGAGACCCAGTACTTC. The genes are TRBV5-1 and TRBJ2-5; weak D call: TRBD1 (5 bases). Per the germline V gene, CDR1 is SGHRS and CDR2 is YFSETQ. CDR3 length equals 14 residues. With 1 base removed from V and 4 bases from J, the gap between germline ends came to 11 bases.